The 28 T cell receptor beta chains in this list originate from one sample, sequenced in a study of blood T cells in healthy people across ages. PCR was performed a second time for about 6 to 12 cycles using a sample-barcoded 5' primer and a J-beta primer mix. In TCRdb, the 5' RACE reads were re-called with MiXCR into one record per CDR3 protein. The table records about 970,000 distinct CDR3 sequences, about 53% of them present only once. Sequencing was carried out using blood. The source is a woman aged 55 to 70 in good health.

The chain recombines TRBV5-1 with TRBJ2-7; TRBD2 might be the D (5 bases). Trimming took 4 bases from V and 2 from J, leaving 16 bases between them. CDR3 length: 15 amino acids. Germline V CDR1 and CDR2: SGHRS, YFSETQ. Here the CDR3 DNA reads TGCGCCAGCAGCAACTATCCTGACTATACCTACGAGCAGTACTTC. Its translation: CASSNYPDYTYEQYF. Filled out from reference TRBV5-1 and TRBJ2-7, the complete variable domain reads KAGVTQTPRYLIKTRGQQVTLSCSPISGHRSVSWYQQTPGQGLQFLFEYFSETQRNKGNFPGRFSGRQFSNSRSEMNVSTLELGDSALYLCASSNYPDYTYEQYFGPGTRLTVT.

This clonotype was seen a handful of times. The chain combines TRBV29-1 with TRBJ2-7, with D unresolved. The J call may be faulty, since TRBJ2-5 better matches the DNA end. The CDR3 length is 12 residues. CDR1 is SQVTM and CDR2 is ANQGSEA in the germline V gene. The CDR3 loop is CSVVTVKETQYF. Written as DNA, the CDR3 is TGCAGCGTTGTGACCGTAAAAGAGACCCAGTACTTC.

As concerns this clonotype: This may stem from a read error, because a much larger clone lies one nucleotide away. Here the CDR3 reads CASRGDRKPEQETQYF. CDR3 in DNA: TGTGCCAGCAGGGGAGACAGGAAACCCGAACAAGAGACCCAGTACTTC. The chain employs TRBV25-1 and TRBJ2-5; D might be TRBD1 (6 bases). Germline assignment: CDR1 MGHDK and CDR2 SYGVNS. The V end was cut by 6 bases, the J end by 2 bases, with 19 bases between. The CDR3 runs 16 residues.

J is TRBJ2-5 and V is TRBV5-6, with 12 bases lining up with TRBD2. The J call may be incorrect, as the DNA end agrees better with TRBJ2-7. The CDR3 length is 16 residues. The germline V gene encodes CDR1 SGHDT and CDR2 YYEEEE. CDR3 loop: CASSLGLAGPPHEQYF. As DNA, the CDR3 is TGTGCCAGCAGCTTAGGACTAGCGGGACCTCCCCACGAGCAGTACTTC.

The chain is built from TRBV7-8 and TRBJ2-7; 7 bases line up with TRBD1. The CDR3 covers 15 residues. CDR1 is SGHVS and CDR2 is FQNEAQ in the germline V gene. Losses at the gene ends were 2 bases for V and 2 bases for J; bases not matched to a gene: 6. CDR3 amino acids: CASSLRQGLTYEQYF. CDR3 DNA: TGTGCCAGCAGCTTAAGACAGGGTTTGACCTACGAGCAGTACTTC.

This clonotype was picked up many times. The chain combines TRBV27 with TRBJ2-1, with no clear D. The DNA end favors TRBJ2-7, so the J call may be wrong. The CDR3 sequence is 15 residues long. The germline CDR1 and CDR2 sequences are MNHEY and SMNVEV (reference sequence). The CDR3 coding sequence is TGTGCCAGCAGTTCATGGGCAGTACCCTACAATGAGCAGTACTTC. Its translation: CASSSWAVPYNEQYF.

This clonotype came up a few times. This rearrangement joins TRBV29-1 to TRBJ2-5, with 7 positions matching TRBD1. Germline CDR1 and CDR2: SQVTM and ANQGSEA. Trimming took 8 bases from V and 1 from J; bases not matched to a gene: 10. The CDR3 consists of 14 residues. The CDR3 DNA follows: TGCAGCAAAACAGAACAGGGGATCCAAGAGACCCAGTACTTC. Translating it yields CSKTEQGIQETQYF.

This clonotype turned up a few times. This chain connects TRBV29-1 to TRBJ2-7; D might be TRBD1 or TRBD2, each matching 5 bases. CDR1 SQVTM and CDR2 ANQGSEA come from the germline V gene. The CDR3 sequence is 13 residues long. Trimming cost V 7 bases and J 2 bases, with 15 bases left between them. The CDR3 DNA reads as TGCAGCGGCCGGGACGGCAGAACCTACGAGCAGTACTTC. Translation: CSGRDGRTYEQYF.

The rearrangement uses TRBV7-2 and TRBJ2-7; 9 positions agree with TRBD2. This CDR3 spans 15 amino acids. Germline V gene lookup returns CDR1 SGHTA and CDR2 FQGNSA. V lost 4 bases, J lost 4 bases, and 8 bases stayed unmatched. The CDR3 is CASSSSRLAGYEQYF. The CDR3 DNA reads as TGTGCCAGCAGCTCCAGCCGGCTAGCGGGATACGAGCAGTACTTC. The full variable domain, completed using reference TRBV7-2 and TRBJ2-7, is GAGVSQSPSNKVTEKGKDVELRCDPISGHTALYWYRQSLGQGLEFLIYFQGNSAPDKSGLPSDRFSAERTGGSVSTLTIQRTQQEDSAVYLCASSSSRLAGYEQYFGPGTRLTVT.

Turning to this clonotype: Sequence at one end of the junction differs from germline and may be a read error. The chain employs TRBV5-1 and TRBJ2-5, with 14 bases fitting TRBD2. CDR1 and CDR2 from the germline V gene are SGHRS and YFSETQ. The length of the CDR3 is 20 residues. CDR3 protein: CASSLGVGGLAGGGRETQHF. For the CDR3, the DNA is TGCGCCAGCAGCTTGGGTGTCGGCGGACTAGCGGGAGGAGGTCGAGAGACCCAGCACTTC.

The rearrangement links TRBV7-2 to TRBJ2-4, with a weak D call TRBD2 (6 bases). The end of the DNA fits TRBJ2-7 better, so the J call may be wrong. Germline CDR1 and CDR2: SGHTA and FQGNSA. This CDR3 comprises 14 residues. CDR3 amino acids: CASSLEGLTYEQYF. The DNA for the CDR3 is TGTGCCAGCAGCTTAGAGGGACTTACCTACGAGCAGTACTTC.

The CDR3 loop reads CASSPPAGVNTEAFF. The DNA of the CDR3 is TGTGCCAGCTCACCACCGGCAGGGGTAAACACTGAAGCTTTCTTT. V and J are TRBV18 and TRBJ1-1; tentative D call: TRBD1 (6 bases). The CDR3 is made up of 15 amino acids. The germline V and J ends were trimmed by 0 bases and 2 bases, with 10 bases remaining between them. Germline lookup yields CDR1 KGHSH and CDR2 LQKENI.

CDR3 loop: CASSLTGGVLYF. In DNA, the CDR3 is TGTGCCAGCAGTTTGACAGGGGGCGTCTTGTACTTC. This chain uses TRBV27 with TRBJ2-7, with TRBD1 matching over 10 bases. Germline V CDR1 and CDR2: MNHEY, SMNVEV (reference sequence). Trimming removed 3 bases from V and 12 bases from J; junction bases left unmatched: 5. CDR3 length: 12 residues.

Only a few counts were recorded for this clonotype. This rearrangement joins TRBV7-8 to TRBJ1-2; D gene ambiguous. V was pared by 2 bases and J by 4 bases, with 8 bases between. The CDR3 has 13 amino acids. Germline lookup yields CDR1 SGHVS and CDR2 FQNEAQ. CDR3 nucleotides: TGTGCCAGCAGCTTACCCGGGCTCTATGGCTACACCTTC. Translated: CASSLPGLYGYTF. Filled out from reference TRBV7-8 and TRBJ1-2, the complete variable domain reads GAGVSQSPRYKVAKRGQDVALRCDPISGHVSLFWYQQALGQGPEFLTYFQNEAQLDKSGLPSDRFFAERPEGSVSTLKIQRTQQEDSAVYLCASSLPGLYGYTFGSGTRLTVV.

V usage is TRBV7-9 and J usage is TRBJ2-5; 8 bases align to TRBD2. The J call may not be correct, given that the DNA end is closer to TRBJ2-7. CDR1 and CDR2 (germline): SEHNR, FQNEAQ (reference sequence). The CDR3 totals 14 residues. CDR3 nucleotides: TGTGCCTACTCGACTCAGGGACTAGTGTACGAGCAGTACTTC. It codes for CAYSTQGLVYEQYF.

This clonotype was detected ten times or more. The CDR3: CSASQGQSNQPQHF. The CDR3 DNA sequence: TGCAGCGCTTCACAGGGCCAGAGCAATCAGCCCCAGCATTTT. The chain joins TRBV29-1 to TRBJ1-5, with D possibly being TRBD1 (6 bases). Trimming took 7 bases from V and 1 from J, leaving 14 bases between them. Looked up from germline, CDR1 is SQVTM and CDR2 is ANQGSEA. This CDR3 is built from 14 residues. The complete variable domain, with remaining parts taken from reference TRBV29-1 and TRBJ1-5, reads SAVISQKPSRDICQRGTSLTIQCQVDSQVTMMFWYRQQPGQSLTLIATANQGSEATYESGFVIDKFPISRPNLTFSTLTVSNMSPEDSSIYLCSASQGQSNQPQHFGDGTRLSIL.

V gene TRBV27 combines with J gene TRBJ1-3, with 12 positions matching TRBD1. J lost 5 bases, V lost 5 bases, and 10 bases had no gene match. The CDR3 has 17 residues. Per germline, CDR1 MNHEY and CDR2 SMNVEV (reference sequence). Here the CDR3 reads CASSRAQGTGGRNTIYF. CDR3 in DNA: TGTGCCAGCAGTAGAGCGCAAGGGACAGGGGGCAGAAACACCATATATTTT.

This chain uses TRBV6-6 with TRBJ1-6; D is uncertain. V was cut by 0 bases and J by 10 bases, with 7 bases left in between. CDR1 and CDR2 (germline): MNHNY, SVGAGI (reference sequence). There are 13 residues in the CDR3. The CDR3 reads CASSYSADSPLHF. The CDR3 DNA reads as TGTGCCAGCAGTTACTCGGCGGACTCACCCCTCCACTTT.

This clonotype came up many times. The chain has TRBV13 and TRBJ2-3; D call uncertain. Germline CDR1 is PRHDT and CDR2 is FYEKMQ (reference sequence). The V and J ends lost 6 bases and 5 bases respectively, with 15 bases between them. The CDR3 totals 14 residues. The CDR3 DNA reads TGTGCCAGCAGTTTAAGGTCGACGGGAGATACGCAGTATTTT. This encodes CASSLRSTGDTQYF.

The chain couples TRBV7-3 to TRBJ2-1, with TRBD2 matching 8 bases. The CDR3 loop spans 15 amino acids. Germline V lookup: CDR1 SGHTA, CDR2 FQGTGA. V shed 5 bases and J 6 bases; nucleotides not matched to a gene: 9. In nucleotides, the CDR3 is TGTGCCAGCAGCCTTAATAGCGGGGTAGGCAATGAGCAGTTCTTC. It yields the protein CASSLNSGVGNEQFF.

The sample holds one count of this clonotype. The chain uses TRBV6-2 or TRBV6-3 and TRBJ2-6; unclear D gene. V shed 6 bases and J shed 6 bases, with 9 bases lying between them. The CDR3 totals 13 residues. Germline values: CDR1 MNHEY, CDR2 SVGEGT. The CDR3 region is CASSPVVANVLTF. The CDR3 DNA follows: TGTGCCAGCAGCCCCGTCGTGGCCAACGTCCTGACTTTC.

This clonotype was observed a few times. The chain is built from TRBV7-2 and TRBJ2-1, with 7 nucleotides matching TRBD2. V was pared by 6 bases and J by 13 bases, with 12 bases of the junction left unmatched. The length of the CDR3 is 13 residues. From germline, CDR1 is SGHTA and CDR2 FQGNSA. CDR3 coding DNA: TGTGCCAGCAGTCGACTAGCTGGGGGAGGACAGTTCTTC. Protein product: CASSRLAGGGQFF. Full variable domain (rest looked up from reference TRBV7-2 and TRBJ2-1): GAGVSQSPSNKVTEKGKDVELRCDPISGHTALYWYRQSLGQGLEFLIYFQGNSAPDKSGLPSDRFSAERTGGSVSTLTIQRTQQEDSAVYLCASSRLAGGGQFFGPGTRLTVL.

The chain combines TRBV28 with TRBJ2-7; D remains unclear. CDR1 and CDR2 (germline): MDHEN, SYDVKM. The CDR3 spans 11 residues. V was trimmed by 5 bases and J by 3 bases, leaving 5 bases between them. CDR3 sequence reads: CASSTVYEQYF. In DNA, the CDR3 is TGTGCCAGCAGTACTGTCTACGAGCAGTACTTC.

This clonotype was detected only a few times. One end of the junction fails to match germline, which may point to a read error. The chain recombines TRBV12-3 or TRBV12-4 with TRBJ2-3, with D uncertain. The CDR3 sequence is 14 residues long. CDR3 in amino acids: CATSPGSHTDTQYF. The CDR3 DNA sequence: TGTGCCACCAGTCCCGGGTCGCACACAGATACGCAGTATTTT.

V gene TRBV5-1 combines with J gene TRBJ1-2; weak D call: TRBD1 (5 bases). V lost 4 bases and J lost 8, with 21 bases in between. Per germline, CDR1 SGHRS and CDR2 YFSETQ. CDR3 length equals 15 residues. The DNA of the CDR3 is TGCGCCAGCAGCAAAGAGGGGCGTCCCCATGAGGGCTACACCTTC. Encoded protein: CASSKEGRPHEGYTF.

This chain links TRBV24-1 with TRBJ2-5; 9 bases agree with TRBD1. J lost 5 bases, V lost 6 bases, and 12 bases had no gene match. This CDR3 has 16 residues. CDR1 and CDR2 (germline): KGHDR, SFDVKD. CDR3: CATSSGTGSYLETQYF. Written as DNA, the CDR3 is TGTGCCACCAGTTCTGGGACAGGGTCGTATTTGGAGACCCAGTACTTC.

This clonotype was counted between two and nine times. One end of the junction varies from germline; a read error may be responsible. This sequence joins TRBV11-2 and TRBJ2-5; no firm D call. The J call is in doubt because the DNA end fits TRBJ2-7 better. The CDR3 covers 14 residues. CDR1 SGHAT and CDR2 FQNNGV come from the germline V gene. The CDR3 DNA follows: TGTGCCAGCAGTTTAGGGCCCCTCTCCTACGAGCAGTACTTC. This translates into CASSLGPLSYEQYF.

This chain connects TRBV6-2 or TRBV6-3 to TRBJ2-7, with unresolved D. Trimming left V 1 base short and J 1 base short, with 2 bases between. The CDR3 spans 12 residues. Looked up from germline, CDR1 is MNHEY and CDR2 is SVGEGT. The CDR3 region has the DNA TGTGCCAGCAGTTACTTTTCCTACGAGCAGTACTTC. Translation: CASSYFSYEQYF.